The 20 T cell receptor beta chains presented below share a single source sample, sequenced in a study of cytomegalovirus exposure and HLA in healthy donors. TCRdb's copy holds only in-frame clones and misses some; the assay was immunoSEQ multiplex PCR. Of around 300,000 clones listed, around 87% are singletons. Sequenced sample: PBMCs. These receptors were collected from a young woman in good health and CMV-seronegative.

The V and J genes are TRBV7-3 and TRBJ1-1; tentatively, D is TRBD1 (5 bases). Looked up from germline, CDR1 is SGHTA and CDR2 is FQGTGA. The CDR3 has 15 residues. Trimming removed 4 bases at V and 8 bases at J, with 20 bases between. The CDR3 DNA reads TGTGCCAGCAGCTCCAAGCCTGACAGACCAAGGGAAGCTTTCTTT. It yields the protein CASSSKPDRPREAFF.

This chain links TRBV28 with TRBJ2-5; the D gene is possibly TRBD2 (5 bases). In germline, CDR1 is MDHEN, CDR2 SYDVKM. This CDR3 contains 16 residues. Trimming shortened V by 4 bases and J by 4 bases, and 19 bases separated the two germline ends. The CDR3 loop is CASSSAVGGWVETQYF. The CDR3 DNA sequence: TGTGCCAGCAGTTCCGCTGTAGGAGGTTGGGTAGAGACCCAGTACTTC. The complete variable domain, with remaining parts taken from reference TRBV28 and TRBJ2-5, reads DVKVTQSSRYLVKRTGEKVFLECVQDMDHENMFWYRQDPGLGLRLIYFSYDVKMKEKGDIPEGYSVSREKKERFSLILESASTNQTSMYLCASSSAVGGWVETQYFGPGTRLLVL.

The rearrangement joins TRBV28 to TRBJ1-6; D is unclear. V dropped 7 bases and J dropped 7 bases, with 14 bases sitting between them. Germline-derived CDR1 and CDR2 are MDHEN and SYDVKM. CDR3 length: 14 residues. CDR3 nucleotides: TGTGCCAGCACCCCGTTACTCTTAAATTCACCCCTCCACTTT. It specifies CASTPLLLNSPLHF.

The V gene is TRBV18, the J gene TRBJ2-7; the match to TRBD1 covers 7 bases. V shed 3 bases and J 2 bases; nucleotides not matched to a gene: 7. The CDR3 is 15 residues long. The germline gives CDR1 KGHSH, CDR2 LQKENI. CDR3 residues: CASSPVRDSPYEQYF. The CDR3 DNA reads as TGTGCCAGCTCACCTGTTAGGGACAGCCCCTACGAGCAGTACTTC.

This clone was counted a few times. The genes are TRBV6-5 and TRBJ1-5; D possibly corresponds to TRBD1 (5 bases). Trimming removed 2 bases at V and 6 bases at J, with 11 bases between. The CDR3 extends over 14 amino acids. Germline loops: CDR1 MNHEY, CDR2 SVGAGI. CDR3 protein: CASSYGGVGQPQHF. Written as DNA, the CDR3 is TGTGCCAGCAGTTACGGAGGGGTAGGTCAGCCCCAGCATTTT.

The chain uses TRBV2 and TRBJ2-2; TRBD1 agrees at 12 bases. The CDR3 length is 15 residues. Germline-derived CDR1 and CDR2 are SNHLY and FYNNEI. With 9 bases clipped from V and 7 bases from J, the junction kept 9 bases outside the gene matches. Here the CDR3 DNA reads TGTGCCAGTTGCCGGGACAGGGGGCAACACGGGGAGCTGTTTTTT. Translated: CASCRDRGQHGELFF.

This chain joins TRBV6-1 and TRBJ2-3, with a possible D match to TRBD2 (6 bases). The CDR3 runs 15 residues. Germline CDR1 and CDR2: MNHNS and SASEGT. Trimming pared 7 bases from V and 0 bases from J, leaving 14 bases between. The CDR3 sequence is CASIGSGLSTDTQYF. The CDR3 DNA sequence: TGTGCCAGCATCGGGAGCGGACTAAGCACAGATACGCAGTATTTT.

The rearrangement links TRBV5-1 to TRBJ2-6, with TRBD2 matching over 11 bases. CDR1 is SGHRS and CDR2 is YFSETQ in the germline V gene. Unmatched junction bases numbered 5, after V lost 3 bases and J lost 0 bases. This CDR3 region has 18 residues. In DNA, the CDR3 is TGCGCCAGCAGCTGGGAGACTAGCGGGGCCTCTGGGGCCAACGTCCTGACTTTC. Residues: CASSWETSGASGANVLTF. The full variable domain, its missing parts supplied by reference TRBV5-1 and TRBJ2-6, is KAGVTQTPRYLIKTRGQQVTLSCSPISGHRSVSWYQQTPGQGLQFLFEYFSETQRNKGNFPGRFSGRQFSNSRSEMNVSTLELGDSALYLCASSWETSGASGANVLTFGAGSRLTVL.

This sequence joins TRBV2 and TRBJ1-6, with a tentative D call TRBD1 (5 bases). CDR1 is SNHLY, CDR2 FYNNEI, per germline. The CDR3 length is 14 residues. V lost 5 bases and J 9 bases, leaving 14 bases between the germline ends. The CDR3 DNA sequence: TGTGCCAGCAGTCCGCGGGGCGGTAGTTCACCCCTCCACTTT. It yields the protein CASSPRGGSSPLHF.

A word on this clone: Other DNA sequences in this specimen translate into the identical CDR3. This chain uses TRBV27 with TRBJ1-5; D gene ambiguous. The V end lost 3 bases, the J end lost 1 base, and 7 bases lay between the germline ends. The CDR3 is 14 amino acids. CDR1 and CDR2 from the germline V gene are MNHEY and SMNVEV (reference sequence). The CDR3 sequence: CASSFAGSNQPQHF. The DNA for the CDR3 is TGTGCCAGCAGTTTTGCGGGGAGCAATCAGCCCCAGCATTTT.

The chain links TRBV4-3 to TRBJ2-7; perhaps TRBD2 as D (5 bases). The CDR3 runs 14 residues. Germline V lookup: CDR1 LGHNA, CDR2 YSLEER. Trimming took off 0 bases at V and 2 bases at J, with 8 bases between the two ends. The CDR3 loop reads CASSQDWGAYEQYF. CDR3 in DNA: TGCGCCAGCAGCCAAGATTGGGGAGCCTACGAGCAGTACTTC.

The chain uses TRBV5-1 and TRBJ2-7; 11 bases line up with TRBD1. The CDR3 runs to 15 residues. Germline CDR1 and CDR2: SGHRS and YFSETQ. V gave up 4 bases and J gave up 1 base; unmatched junction bases: 4. The DNA of the CDR3 is TGCGCCAGCAGCCCCCGGGACAGGGGGTCCTACGAGCAGTACTTC. Translated, it gives CASSPRDRGSYEQYF.

The chain uses TRBV4-2 and TRBJ2-7; D is possibly TRBD1 (6 bases). V lost 2 bases and J lost 5, with 16 bases in between. The CDR3 is 15 amino acids. CDR1 and CDR2 from the germline V gene are LGHNA and YNFKEQ. The CDR3 region has the DNA TGTGCCAGCAGCCAACTCCACGAACAGGGAGACGAGCAGTACTTC. Translated, it gives CASSQLHEQGDEQYF.

The chain is built from TRBV29-1 and TRBJ1-1, with 7 nucleotides matching TRBD1. CDR3 length: 14 residues. V lost 4 bases to trimming and J lost 3 bases; unmatched junction nucleotides: 8. Germline CDR1 is SQVTM and CDR2 is ANQGSEA. In nucleotides, the CDR3 is TGCAGCGTTGGAGAGACAGGGTTCTACACTGAAGCTTTCTTT. Its translation: CSVGETGFYTEAFF.

This CDR3 is CASSGQTNTEAFF. The CDR3 DNA follows: TGCGCCAGCAGCGGACAGACGAACACTGAAGCTTTCTTT. The V and J genes are TRBV5-1 and TRBJ1-1; the D gene is possibly TRBD1 (6 bases). V shed 4 bases and J shed 1 base, with 8 bases lying between them. CDR1 is SGHRS, CDR2 YFSETQ, per germline. CDR3 size: 13 residues.

The gene calls are TRBV4-1 and TRBJ1-1, with D tentatively TRBD1 (5 bases). Trimming took off 4 bases at V and 6 bases at J, with 12 bases between the two ends. This CDR3 has 13 residues. CDR1 is MGHRA and CDR2 is YSYEKL in the germline V gene. CDR3 in DNA: TGCGCCAGCAGCCCATTGACAGCTCCTGAAGCTTTCTTT. Its translation: CASSPLTAPEAFF.

The chain carries TRBV5-1 and TRBJ1-1; TRBD1 might be the D (5 bases). This CDR3 is built from 14 residues. Germline values: CDR1 SGHRS, CDR2 YFSETQ. Trimming cost V 2 bases and J 1 base, with 9 bases left between them. The CDR3 region is CASSFRGPNTEAFF. The CDR3 nucleotides are TGCGCCAGCAGCTTTAGGGGTCCGAACACTGAAGCTTTCTTT.

J is TRBJ2-1 and V is TRBV5-1, with TRBD1 matching 8 bases. J lost 8 bases, V lost 2 bases, and 6 bases had no gene match. Germline V lookup: CDR1 SGHRS, CDR2 YFSETQ. This CDR3 region has 14 residues. Here the CDR3 reads CASSLGQGDDEQFF. The CDR3, as DNA: TGCGCCAGCAGCTTAGGACAGGGTGACGATGAGCAGTTCTTC.

This clone was recorded a few times. This rearrangement joins TRBV7-9 to TRBJ2-7; possibly TRBD1 for D (5 bases). V was cut by 0 bases and J by 2 bases, with 20 bases left in between. The CDR3 contains 18 residues. The germline V gene has CDR1 SEHNR and CDR2 FQNEAQ (reference sequence). The CDR3 nucleotides read TGTGCCAGCAGCTTAGCGCGTAGACAGCCAAAACAAGCCTACGAGCAGTACTTC. This gives the protein CASSLARRQPKQAYEQYF.

The chain recombines TRBV28 with TRBJ2-7; weak D call: TRBD1 (5 bases). Germline lookup yields CDR1 MDHEN and CDR2 SYDVKM. V was trimmed by 4 bases and J by 2 bases, leaving 9 bases between them. The length of the CDR3 is 13 residues. The CDR3 sequence: CASSSGAPYEQYF. CDR3 nucleotide sequence: TGTGCCAGCAGTTCTGGGGCCCCCTACGAGCAGTACTTC.